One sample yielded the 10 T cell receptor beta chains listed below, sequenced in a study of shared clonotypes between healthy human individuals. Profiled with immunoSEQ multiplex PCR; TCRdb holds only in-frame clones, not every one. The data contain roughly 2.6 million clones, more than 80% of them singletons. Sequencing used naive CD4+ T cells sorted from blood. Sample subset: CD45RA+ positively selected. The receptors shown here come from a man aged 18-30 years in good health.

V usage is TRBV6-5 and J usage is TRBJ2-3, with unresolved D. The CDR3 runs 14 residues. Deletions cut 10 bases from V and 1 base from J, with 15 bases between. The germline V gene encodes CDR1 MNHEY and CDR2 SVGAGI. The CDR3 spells CATTVSFGTDTQYF. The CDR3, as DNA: TGTGCCACCACCGTTAGCTTCGGCACAGATACGCAGTATTTT.

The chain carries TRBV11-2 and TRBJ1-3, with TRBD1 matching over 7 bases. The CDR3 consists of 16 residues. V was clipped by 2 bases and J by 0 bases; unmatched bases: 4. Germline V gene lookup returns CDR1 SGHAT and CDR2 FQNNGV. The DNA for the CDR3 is TGTGCCAGCAGCTTACAGGGGGAAGTCTCTGGAAACACCATATATTTT. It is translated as CASSLQGEVSGNTIYF.

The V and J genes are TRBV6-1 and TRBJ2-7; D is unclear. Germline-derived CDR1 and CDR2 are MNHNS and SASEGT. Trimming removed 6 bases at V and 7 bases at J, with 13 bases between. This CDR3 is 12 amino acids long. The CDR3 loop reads CASRRNNGEQYF. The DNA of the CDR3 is TGTGCCAGCAGAAGAAATAACGGTGAGCAGTACTTC.

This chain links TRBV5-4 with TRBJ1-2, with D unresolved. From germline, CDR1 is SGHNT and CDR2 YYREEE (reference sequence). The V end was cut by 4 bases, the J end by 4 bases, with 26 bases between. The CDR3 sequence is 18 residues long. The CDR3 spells CASSRGSDFRPPGYGYTF. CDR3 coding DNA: TGTGCCAGCAGCCGCGGGTCCGACTTTAGGCCTCCGGGCTATGGCTACACCTTC.

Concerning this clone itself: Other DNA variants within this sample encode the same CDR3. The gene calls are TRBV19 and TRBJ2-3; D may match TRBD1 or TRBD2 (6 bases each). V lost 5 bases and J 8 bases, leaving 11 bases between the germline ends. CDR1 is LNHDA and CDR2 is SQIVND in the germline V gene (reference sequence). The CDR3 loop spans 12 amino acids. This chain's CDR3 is CASSPPGATQYF. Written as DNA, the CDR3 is TGTGCCAGTAGTCCGCCGGGGGCTACGCAGTATTTT.

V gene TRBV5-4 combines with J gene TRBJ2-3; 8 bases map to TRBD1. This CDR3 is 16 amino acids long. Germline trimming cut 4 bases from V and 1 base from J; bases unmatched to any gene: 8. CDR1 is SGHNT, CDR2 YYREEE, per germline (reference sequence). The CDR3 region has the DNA TGTGCCAGCAGCCCTGACAGGGGAAAGGGCACAGATACGCAGTATTTT. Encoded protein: CASSPDRGKGTDTQYF. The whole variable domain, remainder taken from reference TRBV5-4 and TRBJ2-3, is ETGVTQSPTHLIKTRGQQVTLRCSSQSGHNTVSWYQQALGQGPQFIFQYYREEENGRGNFPPRFSGLQFPNYSSELNVNALELDDSALYLCASSPDRGKGTDTQYFGPGTRLTVL.

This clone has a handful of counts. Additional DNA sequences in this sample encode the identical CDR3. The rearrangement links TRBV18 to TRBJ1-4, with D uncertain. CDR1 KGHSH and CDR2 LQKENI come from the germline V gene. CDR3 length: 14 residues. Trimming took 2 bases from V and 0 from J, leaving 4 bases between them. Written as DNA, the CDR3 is TGTGCCAGCTCACCAGATTCAACTAATGAAAAACTGTTTTTT. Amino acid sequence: CASSPDSTNEKLFF.

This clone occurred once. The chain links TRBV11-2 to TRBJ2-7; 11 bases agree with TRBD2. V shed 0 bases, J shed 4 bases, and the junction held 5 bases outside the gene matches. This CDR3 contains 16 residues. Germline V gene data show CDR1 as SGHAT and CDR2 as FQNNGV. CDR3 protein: CASSLEWASGRYEQYF. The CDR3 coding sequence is TGTGCCAGCAGCTTAGAATGGGCTAGCGGGAGGTACGAGCAGTACTTC.

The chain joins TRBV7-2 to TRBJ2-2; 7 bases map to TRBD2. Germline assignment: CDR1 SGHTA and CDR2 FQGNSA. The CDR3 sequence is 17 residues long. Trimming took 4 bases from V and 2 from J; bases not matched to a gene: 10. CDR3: CASSSSHGTTNTGELFF. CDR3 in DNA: TGTGCCAGCAGCTCCTCCCACGGGACTACAAACACCGGGGAGCTGTTTTTT. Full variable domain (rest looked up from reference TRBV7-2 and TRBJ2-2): GAGVSQSPSNKVTEKGKDVELRCDPISGHTALYWYRQSLGQGLEFLIYFQGNSAPDKSGLPSDRFSAERTGGSVSTLTIQRTQQEDSAVYLCASSSSHGTTNTGELFFGEGSRLTVL.

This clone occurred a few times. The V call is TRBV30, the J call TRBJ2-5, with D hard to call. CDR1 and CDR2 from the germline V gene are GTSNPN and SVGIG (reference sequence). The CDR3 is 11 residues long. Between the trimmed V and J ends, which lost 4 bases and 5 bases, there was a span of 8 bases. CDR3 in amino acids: CAWMIGETQYF. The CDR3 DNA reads TGTGCCTGGATGATCGGGGAGACCCAGTACTTC. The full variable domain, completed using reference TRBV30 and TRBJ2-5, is SQTIHQWPATLVQPVGSPLSLECTVEGTSNPNLYWYRQAAGRGLQLLFYSVGIGQISSEVPQNLSASRPQDRQFILSSKKLLLSDSGFYLCAWMIGETQYFGPGTRLLVL.